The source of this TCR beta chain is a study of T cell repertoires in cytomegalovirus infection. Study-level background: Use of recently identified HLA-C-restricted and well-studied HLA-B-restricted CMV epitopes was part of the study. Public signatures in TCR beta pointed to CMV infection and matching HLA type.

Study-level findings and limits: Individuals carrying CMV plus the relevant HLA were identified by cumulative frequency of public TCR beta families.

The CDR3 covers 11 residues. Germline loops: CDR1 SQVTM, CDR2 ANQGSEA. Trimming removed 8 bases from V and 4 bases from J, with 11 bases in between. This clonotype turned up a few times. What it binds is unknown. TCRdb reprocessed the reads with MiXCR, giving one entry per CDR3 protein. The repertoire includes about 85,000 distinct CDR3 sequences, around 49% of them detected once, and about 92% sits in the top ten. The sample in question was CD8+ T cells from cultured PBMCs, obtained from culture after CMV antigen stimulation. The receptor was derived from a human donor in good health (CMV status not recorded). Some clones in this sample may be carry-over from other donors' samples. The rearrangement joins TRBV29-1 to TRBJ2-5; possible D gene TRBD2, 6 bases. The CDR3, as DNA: TGCAGCCCTCTGGAGGGAGAGACCCAGTACTTC. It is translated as CSPLEGETQYF.